The clone carrying this T cell receptor (beta chain) was observed at least ten times. The antigen is not known. This record belongs to a study of CD8 T cells in ankylosing spondylitis. Study results and caveats: Past research had described some motif variants in reactive arthritis synovial fluid and blood. It was reported that disease-linked clones were significantly enriched in matched ankylosing spondylitis synovial fluid. A motif in TCR beta, a set of eight or nine highly homologous variants, appeared characteristic of ankylosing spondylitis blood. Clones that were linked to disease were CD8+ and were relatively rare in peripheral blood.

The CDR3 runs 12 residues. Germline CDR1 SGHTA, CDR2 FQGNSA. V was clipped by 4 bases and J by 5 bases, with 7 bases between them. Each CDR3 protein is one row after TCRdb ran MiXCR on the 5' RACE reads. The sample carries 200,000 to 300,000 distinct CDR3 sequences, approximately 8% recorded once. This receptor was identified in a female donor with ankylosing spondylitis or in good health (not recorded which). The genes are TRBV7-2 and TRBJ2-3; no clear D gene. The material sequenced was blood, either unsorted or a sorted T cell fraction (not recorded which). The CDR3 reads CASSSVQDTQYF. CDR3 in DNA: TGTGCCAGCAGCTCGGTCCAAGATACGCAGTATTTT.